The present T cell receptor (beta chain) was sequenced within a study of cytomegalovirus exposure and HLA in healthy donors. The PCR used 60 Vbeta and 13 Jbeta primers. Method: immunoSEQ multiplex PCR; TCRdb's copy keeps in-frame clones and lacks some. There are about 160,000 clones in the sample; roughly 76% occur only once, and less than 15% lies in the top ten. This CDR3 region has 15 residues. Germline lookup yields CDR1 MDHEN and CDR2 SYDVKM. V lost 6 bases and J 3 bases, leaving 12 bases between the germline ends. The receptor comes from a woman aged 45-60 years in good health and CMV-seronegative. V and J are TRBV28 and TRBJ2-6; D gene unclear. The sample comprised PBMCs. CDR3 nucleotides: TGTGCCAGCAGCCTAGTATTGAATGGGGCCAACGTCCTGACTTTC. This gives the protein CASSLVLNGANVLTF.